This T cell receptor beta chain stems from a study of cytomegalovirus exposure and HLA in healthy donors. With 60 Vbeta and 13 Jbeta primers, the PCR was carried out. Here immunoSEQ multiplex PCR was the method, and the copy in TCRdb shows in-frame clones only, minus some. The top ten clones hold over 1.2% of a sample with over 150,000 clones, about 64% of them seen once. Points on this clone: One junction end does not reproduce the germline sequence, and a read error may be involved.

The sequence came from a man in his fifties in good health and CMV-seronegative. The source material was PBMCs.

CDR3 loop: CASGEGNSLSYEQYF. The CDR3, as DNA: TGTGCCAGCGGTGAAGGGAACAGTTTATCCTACGAGCAGTACTTC. This chain uses TRBV6-1 with TRBJ2-7; D is ambiguous. Germline CDR1 reads MNHNS; CDR2 reads SASEGT. This CDR3 region has 15 residues.